This T cell receptor (beta chain) emerged from a study of blood T cell repertoires in COVID-19. Study summary: T cells, B-cell-depleted T cells, or PBMCs supplied cDNA or gDNA.

Sequenced by immunoSEQ multiplex PCR; TCRdb stores in-frame clones only, minus some. Among 100,000 to 150,000 clones listed, around 85% were seen once. Per the germline V gene, CDR1 is MNHEY and CDR2 is SVGAGI. Germline trimming cut 6 bases from V and 8 bases from J; bases unmatched to any gene: 2. The CDR3 totals 12 residues. This chain joins TRBV6-5 and TRBJ2-1; 9 bases line up with TRBD1. The source of this sequence is a woman of 80 years or more with acute or convalescent COVID-19. Material: peripheral blood. CDR3 sequence reads: CASSRTGDEQFF. The CDR3 DNA is TGTGCCAGCAGCCGGACAGGGGATGAGCAGTTCTTC.